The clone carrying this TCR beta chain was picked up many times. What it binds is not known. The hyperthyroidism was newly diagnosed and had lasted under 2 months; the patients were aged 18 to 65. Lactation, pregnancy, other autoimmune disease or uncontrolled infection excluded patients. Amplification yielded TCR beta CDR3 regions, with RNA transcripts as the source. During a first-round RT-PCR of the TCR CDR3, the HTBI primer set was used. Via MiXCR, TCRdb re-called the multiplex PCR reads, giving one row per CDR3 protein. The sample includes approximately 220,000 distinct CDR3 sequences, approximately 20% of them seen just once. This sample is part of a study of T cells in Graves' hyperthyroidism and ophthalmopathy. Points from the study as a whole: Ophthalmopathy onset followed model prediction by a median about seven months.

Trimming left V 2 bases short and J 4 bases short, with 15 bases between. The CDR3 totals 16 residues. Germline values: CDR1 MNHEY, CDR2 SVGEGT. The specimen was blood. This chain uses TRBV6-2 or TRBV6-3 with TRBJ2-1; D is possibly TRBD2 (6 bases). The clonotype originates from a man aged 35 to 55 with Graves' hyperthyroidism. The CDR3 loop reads CASSYVIGGRYNEQFF. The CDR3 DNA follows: TGTGCCAGCAGTTACGTAATTGGGGGGAGGTACAATGAGCAGTTCTTC.